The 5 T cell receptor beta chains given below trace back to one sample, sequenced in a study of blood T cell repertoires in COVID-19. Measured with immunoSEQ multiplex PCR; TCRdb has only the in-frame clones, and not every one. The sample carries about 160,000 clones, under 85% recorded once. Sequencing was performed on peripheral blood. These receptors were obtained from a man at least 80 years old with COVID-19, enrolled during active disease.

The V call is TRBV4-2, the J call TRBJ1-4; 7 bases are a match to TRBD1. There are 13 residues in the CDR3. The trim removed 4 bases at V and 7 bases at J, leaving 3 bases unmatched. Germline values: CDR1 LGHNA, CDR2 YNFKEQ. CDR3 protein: CASSRNRGEKLFF. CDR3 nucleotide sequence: TGTGCCAGCAGCCGCAACAGGGGTGAAAAACTGTTTTTT.

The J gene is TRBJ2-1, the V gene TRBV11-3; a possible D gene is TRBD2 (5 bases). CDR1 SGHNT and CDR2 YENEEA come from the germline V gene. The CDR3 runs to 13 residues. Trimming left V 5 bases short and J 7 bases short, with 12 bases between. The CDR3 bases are TGTGCCAGCAGCCAGCCCTCGGGGAATGAGCAGTTCTTC. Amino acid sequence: CASSQPSGNEQFF.

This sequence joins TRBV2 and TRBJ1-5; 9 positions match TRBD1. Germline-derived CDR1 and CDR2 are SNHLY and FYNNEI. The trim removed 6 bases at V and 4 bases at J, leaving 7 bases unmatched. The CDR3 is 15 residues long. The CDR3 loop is CASRARTGENQPQHF. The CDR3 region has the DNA TGTGCCAGCAGGGCTAGGACAGGGGAGAATCAGCCCCAGCATTTT.

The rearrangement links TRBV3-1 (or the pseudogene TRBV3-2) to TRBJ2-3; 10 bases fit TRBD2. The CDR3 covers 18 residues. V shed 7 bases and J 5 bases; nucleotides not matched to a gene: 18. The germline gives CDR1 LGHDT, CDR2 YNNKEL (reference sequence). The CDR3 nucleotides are TGTGCCAGCACCCCCATGGCCAGGGAAGCGGGGGGGCGAGATACGCAGTATTTT. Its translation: CASTPMAREAGGRDTQYF.

The CDR3 sequence: CATSPRQVNTEAFF. CDR3 nucleotide sequence: TGTGCCACTTCTCCGCGACAGGTTAACACTGAAGCTTTCTTT. V and J are TRBV10-3 and TRBJ1-1; TRBD1 might be the D (6 bases). The germline CDR1 and CDR2 sequences are ENHRY and SYGVKD. Trimming removed 10 bases at V and 2 bases at J, with 17 bases between. This CDR3 spans 14 amino acids.